What follows are 6 T cell receptor beta chains derived from one specimen sequenced in a study of T cells and Merkel cell carcinoma outcomes. Here immunoSEQ multiplex PCR was the method, and the copy in TCRdb shows in-frame clones only, minus some. The repertoire holds approximately 10,000 clones, around 95% seen once, with roughly 1% in the top ten. Material for sequencing was tumor tissue from Merkel cell carcinoma. The receptors originated from a human donor with Merkel cell carcinoma.

The rearrangement links TRBV4-2 to TRBJ2-2; D is undetermined. The CDR3 covers 17 residues. Germline assignment: CDR1 LGHNA and CDR2 YNFKEQ. V was trimmed by 0 bases and J by 4 bases, leaving 15 bases between them. CDR3 sequence reads: CASSQELERFGTGELFF. In nucleotides, the CDR3 is TGTGCCAGCAGCCAAGAACTGGAGCGCTTCGGCACCGGGGAGCTGTTTTTT.

This clone has just one count. This chain uses TRBV4-3 with TRBJ1-1; D is unresolved. This CDR3 is 13 amino acids long. Between the trimmed V and J ends, which lost 0 bases and 3 bases, there was a span of 5 bases. Germline values: CDR1 LGHNA, CDR2 YSLEER. CDR3 in amino acids: CASSQDVDTEAFF. The DNA for the CDR3 is TGCGCCAGCAGCCAAGATGTGGACACTGAAGCTTTCTTT.

As to this clone: Its ends do not fully match the called genes, so a read error is possible. Other nucleotide sequences from this sample produce the same CDR3. V gene TRBV28 combines with J gene TRBJ2-1; D remains unclear. Germline V gene data show CDR1 as MDHEN and CDR2 as SYDVKM. The length of the CDR3 is 12 residues. The CDR3 DNA is TGTGCCAGCAGTCCCAGGTACAATGAACAGTTCTTC. This codes for CASSPRYNEQFF.

CDR3 nucleotides: TGTGCCACCCGGCAAGGAAGACCGGGACTTATTTACAATGAGCAGTTCTTC. This codes for CATRQGRPGLIYNEQFF. V and J are TRBV13 and TRBJ2-1; D might be TRBD2 (6 bases). Germline V lookup: CDR1 PRHDT, CDR2 FYEKMQ (reference sequence). The CDR3 extends over 17 amino acids. Trimming removed 10 bases from V and 4 bases from J, with 26 bases in between.

The V call is TRBV18, the J call TRBJ1-5; D is possibly TRBD1 (5 bases). There are 17 residues in the CDR3. V was shortened by 1 base and J by 0 bases, with 13 bases between the two germline ends. CDR1 and CDR2 (germline): KGHSH, LQKENI. The CDR3 here is CASSPQPGLLSNQPQHF. The CDR3, as DNA: TGTGCCAGCTCACCACAGCCGGGACTGCTTAGCAATCAGCCCCAGCATTTT.

The rearrangement links TRBV28 to TRBJ2-1, with D possibly being TRBD2 (5 bases). V was pared by 7 bases and J by 5 bases, with 12 bases between. Germline V gene lookup returns CDR1 MDHEN and CDR2 SYDVKM. The CDR3 is 13 amino acids. CDR3 in amino acids: CASIPTINNEQFF. As DNA, the CDR3 is TGTGCCAGCATTCCGACTATCAACAATGAGCAGTTCTTC.